Below, 11 T cell receptor beta chains from the same sample are listed, as sequenced in a study of T cell repertoires in cytomegalovirus infection (dated by TCRdb to about 2019). Sequencing was performed on an Illumina HiSeq 1500. Through fastp at Q25 and MiXCR, TCRdb rebuilt clones from the public reads, retaining in-frame beta chains. Under each unique CDR3 protein, matching rows form one entry showing the most common genes and DNA. The sample data list about 200,000 distinct CDR3 sequences, and 7.5% to 10% of these were observed just once. The ten largest clones capture about 4.6% of the sample. The sequenced material came from PBMCs. The source is a human donor in good health (CMV status not recorded). Some clones in this sample may be carry-over from other donors' samples.

This clonotype showed up many times. V gene TRBV10-3 combines with J gene TRBJ1-1, with 7 bases fitting TRBD1. The length of the CDR3 is 14 residues. Unmatched junction bases numbered 2, after V lost 3 bases and J lost 1 base. In germline, CDR1 is ENHRY, CDR2 SYGVKD. The CDR3 coding sequence is TGTGCCATCAGTGAAGGGGACAGGAACACTGAAGCTTTCTTT. It translates to CAISEGDRNTEAFF.

The J gene is TRBJ2-1, the V gene TRBV4-3; D is ambiguous. Deletions cut 3 bases from V and 2 bases from J, with 14 bases between. Germline V lookup: CDR1 LGHNA, CDR2 YSLEER. The length of the CDR3 is 16 residues. The CDR3 sequence is CASSQDTVPPYNEQFF. In nucleotides, the CDR3 is TGCGCCAGCAGCCAGGATACAGTACCTCCCTACAATGAGCAGTTCTTC.

In this sample, this clonotype turned up a few times. The chain uses TRBV5-6 and TRBJ2-7; the match to TRBD1 covers 7 bases. V dropped 4 bases and J dropped 6; count of bases not matched to a gene: 10. This CDR3 contains 14 residues. Germline loops: CDR1 SGHDT, CDR2 YYEEEE. CDR3 bases: TGTGCCAGCAGCCCCCTTGGGACAGCAGGCGAGCAGTACTTC. This gives the protein CASSPLGTAGEQYF.

This clonotype came up a few times. The chain joins TRBV11-2 to TRBJ2-7; D gene ambiguous. Trimming took 3 bases from V and 0 from J, leaving 12 bases between them. CDR3 length equals 15 residues. Germline V gene data show CDR1 as SGHAT and CDR2 as FQNNGV. The CDR3 protein is CASSFLGSYSYEQYF. The CDR3 coding sequence is TGTGCCAGCAGCTTCCTCGGGTCCTACTCCTACGAGCAGTACTTC.

The rearrangement joins TRBV20-1 to TRBJ2-5; 12 bases align to TRBD2. From germline, CDR1 is DFQATT and CDR2 SNEGSKA (reference sequence). CDR3 length: 15 residues. Trimming removed 6 bases from V and 0 bases from J; junction bases left unmatched: 5. CDR3 sequence (DNA): TGCAGTGCCTTGAGACTAGCGGGGGACCAAGAGACCCAGTACTTC. Translation: CSALRLAGDQETQYF.

This clonotype was seen more than once but under ten times. V usage is TRBV20-1 and J usage is TRBJ2-7; TRBD2 might be the D (5 bases). Trimming stripped 6 bases from V and 3 bases from J, with 15 bases between. There are 13 residues in the CDR3. CDR1 DFQATT and CDR2 SNEGSKA come from the germline V gene (reference sequence). CDR3 sequence reads: CSARSGFSYEQYF. The CDR3 coding sequence is TGCAGTGCCCGGAGCGGTTTCAGCTACGAGCAGTACTTC.

This clonotype was observed at least ten times. The rearrangement joins TRBV7-2 to TRBJ1-2, with 7 bases aligning to TRBD1. The CDR3 totals 14 residues. From germline, CDR1 is SGHTA and CDR2 FQGNSA. J was trimmed by 4 bases and V by 5 bases; bases with no gene match: 7. The CDR3 loop reads CASSHAGTAYGYTF. CDR3 nucleotide sequence: TGTGCCAGCAGCCACGCCGGGACAGCCTATGGCTACACCTTC.

This clonotype was picked up many times. The V gene is TRBV28, the J gene TRBJ1-2; 7 positions agree with TRBD1. This CDR3 spans 14 amino acids. CDR1 MDHEN and CDR2 SYDVKM come from the germline V gene. After removal of 3 bases from V and 8 bases from J, the junction contained 9 bases not matched to a gene. The CDR3 region is CASSLVQGVGGYTF. The CDR3, as DNA: TGTGCCAGCAGTTTGGTGCAGGGGGTCGGCGGCTACACCTTC.

Many counts were recorded for this clonotype. The chain combines TRBV14 with TRBJ1-1; D is perhaps TRBD1 (5 bases). Germline values: CDR1 SGHDN, CDR2 FVKESK. This CDR3 spans 16 amino acids. Trimming removed 0 bases at V and 0 bases at J, with 11 bases between. CDR3 coding DNA: TGTGCCAGCAGCCAAGACTACAGGATAATGAACACTGAAGCTTTCTTT. This gives the protein CASSQDYRIMNTEAFF.

This clonotype was counted between two and nine times. The chain has TRBV2 and TRBJ1-5; D unresolved. CDR1 is SNHLY and CDR2 is FYNNEI in the germline V gene. CDR3 size: 15 residues. V was cut by 8 bases and J by 0 bases, with 14 bases left in between. CDR3 sequence reads: CASRKEANSNQPQHF. The CDR3 DNA reads as TGTGCCAGCCGAAAGGAAGCAAATAGCAATCAGCCCCAGCATTTT.

With respect to this clonotype: Possible read error: a much larger clone is one base away. The rearrangement joins TRBV18 to TRBJ2-7, with TRBD2 as a possible D gene (5 bases). V shed 5 bases and J shed 3 bases, with 14 bases lying between them. CDR1 KGHSH and CDR2 LQKENI come from the germline V gene. The CDR3 loop spans 14 amino acids. The CDR3 DNA reads TGTGCCAGCTCAGAAGATAGCGTTCACTACGAGCAGTACTTC. It yields the protein CASSEDSVHYEQYF.